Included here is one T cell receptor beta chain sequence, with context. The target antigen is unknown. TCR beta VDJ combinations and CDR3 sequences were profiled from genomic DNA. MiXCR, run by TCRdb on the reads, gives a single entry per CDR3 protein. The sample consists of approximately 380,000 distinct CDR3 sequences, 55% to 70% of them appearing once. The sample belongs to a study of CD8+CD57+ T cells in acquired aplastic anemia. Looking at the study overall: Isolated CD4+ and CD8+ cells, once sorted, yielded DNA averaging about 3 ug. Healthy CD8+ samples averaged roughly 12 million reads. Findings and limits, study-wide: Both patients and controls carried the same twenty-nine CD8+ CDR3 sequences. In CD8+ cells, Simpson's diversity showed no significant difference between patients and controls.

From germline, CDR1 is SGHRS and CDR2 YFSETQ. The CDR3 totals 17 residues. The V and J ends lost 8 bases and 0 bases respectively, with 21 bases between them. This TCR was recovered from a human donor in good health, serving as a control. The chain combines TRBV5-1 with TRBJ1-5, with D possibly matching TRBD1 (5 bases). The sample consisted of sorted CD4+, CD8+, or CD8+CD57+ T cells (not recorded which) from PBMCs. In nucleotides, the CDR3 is TGCGCCAGTGGCGGGGGGTTGAGAGCTGGTAGCAATCAGCCCCAGCATTTT. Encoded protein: CASGGGLRAGSNQPQHF. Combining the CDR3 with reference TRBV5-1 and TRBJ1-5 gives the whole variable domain KAGVTQTPRYLIKTRGQQVTLSCSPISGHRSVSWYQQTPGQGLQFLFEYFSETQRNKGNFPGRFSGRQFSNSRSEMNVSTLELGDSALYLCASGGGLRAGSNQPQHFGDGTRLSIL.